This entry lists 2 T cell receptor beta chains sequenced from one sample in a study of T cell repertoires in cytomegalovirus infection. TCRdb analysed the reads with MiXCR anew, one entry per CDR3 protein. This table holds around 740,000 distinct CDR3 sequences, less than 40% found once. What was sequenced was PBMCs. The receptors shown here come from a human donor in good health (CMV status not recorded). Some clones in this sample may be carry-over from other donors' samples.

V usage is TRBV4-1 and J usage is TRBJ2-3; tentatively, D is TRBD1 (5 bases). This CDR3 is built from 16 residues. CDR1 MGHRA and CDR2 YSYEKL come from the germline V gene. With 1 base removed from V and 0 bases from J, the gap between germline ends came to 11 bases. The CDR3 region has the DNA TGCGCCAGCAGCCAAGGGGCGACAGTGAGCACAGATACGCAGTATTTT. As protein: CASSQGATVSTDTQYF.

The chain has TRBV9 and TRBJ1-1; 8 bases align to TRBD1. Unmatched junction bases numbered 10, after V lost 3 bases and J lost 12 bases. The CDR3 has 13 amino acids. The germline V gene encodes CDR1 SGDLS and CDR2 YYNGEE. The CDR3 is CASSDDYRGTTFF. CDR3 in DNA: TGTGCCAGCAGCGATGATTACAGGGGGACAACTTTCTTT.